This TCR beta chain was documented in a study of T cells in Graves' hyperthyroidism and ophthalmopathy. General study results and limits: Most expanded thyroid clonotypes above 0.001 also appeared in blood.

This clonotype was recorded many times. The antigen remains unidentified. CDR3 size: 16 residues. The V gene's germline CDR1 is MNHEY and CDR2 SMNVEV (reference sequence). J gave up 3 bases and V 5 bases, and 4 bases lay outside the gene matches. Template material for amplifying TCR beta CDR3 regions consisted of RNA transcripts. First-round RT-PCR with HTBI primers amplified the TCR CDR3 region. MiXCR was run by TCRdb on the multiplex PCR reads, yielding one entry per CDR3 protein. The data hold almost 500,000 distinct CDR3 sequences, with around a fifth observed a single time. Sequenced material: blood. This sequence originates from a woman in her sixties or seventies with Graves' ophthalmopathy. The chain joins TRBV27 to TRBJ2-3, with TRBD2 matching over 14 bases. The CDR3, as DNA: TGTGCCAGCAGTCGGTGGACTAGCGGGAGGACAGATACGCAGTATTTT. Its translation: CASSRWTSGRTDTQYF.